One T cell receptor beta chain is described in this entry. This clone was observed a single time. It has no known antigen specificity. Per-nucleotide qualities are absent, and no much larger clonotype sits a single base away. To isolate intraepithelial and lamina propria lymphocytes from graft specimens, dithiothreitol, EDTA incubations and collagenase D digestion were used. Bulk TCR-beta sequencing was performed on serial intestinal graft biopsy specimens collected as late as 600 days after transplant. The data are from a study of graft-versus-host responses after intestinal transplantation (dated by TCRdb to about 2021). For the wider study: The transplants that recipients received were multivisceral, liver-intestinal, or isolated intestinal. Anti-thymocyte globulin induction was given to all recipients, followed by maintenance tacrolimus and steroids for two to four years. After intestinal transplantation, graft-versus-host and host-versus-graft alloreactive T cell clones were followed in the graft, circulation and bone marrow using bulk TCR-beta CDR3 sequencing. To identify alloreactive clones, pre-transplant mixed lymphocyte reaction products were sequenced and compared with unstimulated pre-transplant donor and recipient T cells. Of the 20 to 30 intestinal transplant recipients enrolled in the cohort, one of whom was a retransplant, a few patients without pretransplant specimens were excluded. Donor T cell macrochimerism was defined as a peak of at least 4% donor T cells among recipient peripheral blood mononuclear cells. Samples from a few later patients were sequenced in-house on an Illumina MiSeq with MiXCR processing rather than by the commercial service.

Paper-wide results and their limitations: Early after transplant, peak levels of circulating GvH clones were found to be associated with declines in HvG clones. High GvH to HvG T cell clonal ratios were observed in the allografts of patients with donor T cell macrochimerism. GvH clones were detected in recipient bone marrow, and some of these GvH clones were observed earlier in ileal mucosa or blood, consistent with an intestinal mucosal origin. The relatively low number and heterogeneity of intestinal transplant patients limited the conclusions.

Library construction relied on the immunoSEQ multiplex PCR assay. For most patients, genomic DNA was subjected to high-throughput TCR-beta CDR3 sequencing by Adaptive Biotechnologies. In the source study's methods: Adaptive's ImmunoSEQ software was the source of the TCR sequencing data for 15 to 20 patients, while a few other patients were processed with MiXCR and VDJtools. CDR3 nucleotide sequences shared between donor and recipient were removed because the origin of such sequences could not be assigned. To count as alloreactive, a clone needed at least 2-fold expansion over unstimulated cells and a minimum CFSE-low frequency of 0.002% (template counts) or 0.001% (read counts). A clone was considered mappable if detected in the sequenced pre-transplant spleen, lymph node, or MLR CFSE-low populations of the donor or recipient. The cumulative frequency of alloreactive clones was calculated as a percentage of all sequences, weighted by copy number. This immuneACCESS table, as held by TCRdb, lists in-frame sequences with V and J called but not all clones. Of the missing ones, under half trace to an unresolved V gene in checked studies; the others have no known cause. V, J and clone size derive from that table, while D and trimming were established from the DNA sequence. Recorded for this sample are about 15,000 clones; over 70% of them occurred a single time. The ten biggest clones cover under 3.5% of the sample.

The receptor was derived from a human patient who received an intestinal transplant, so some T cells may come from the graft donor. The specimen comprised ileum tissue, sampled 14 days after transplant.

The DNA sequence follows: TGTGCCAGCAGCTTTAGCGGGAGACCAGAGACCCAGTACTTC. This gives the protein CASSFSGRPETQYF. The chain is encoded by TRBV7-9 joined to TRBJ2-5; 9 bases in between match TRBD2. According to the germline V gene (reference sequence), CDR1 reads SEHNR and CDR2 reads FQNEAQ. The CDR3, from cysteine to phenylalanine, totals 14 residues. The entry retains the CDR3 DNA only, 42 bases that are in frame from base 1. Unmatched junction bases come to 3, with V trimmed by 3 bases and J by 4 bases.